The present T cell receptor beta chain was sequenced within a study of blood T cells in healthy people across ages. Russia was home to the donors, healthy Caucasian individuals aged roughly 6 to 100. The draw of peripheral blood yielded around 9.6 milliliters from each donor. The use of a sample-barcoded 5' primer and a J-beta primer mix characterized a second PCR of about 7 to 12 cycles. TCRdb reprocessed the 5' RACE reads via MiXCR and lists one record per CDR3 protein. The sample has 1.5 million or so distinct CDR3 sequences; under 55% are singletons. Germline loops: CDR1 MDHEN, CDR2 SYDVKM. The CDR3 is 13 residues long. This clonotype has more than one count but fewer than ten. Its target is not known. Whole-study results and caveats: Diversity estimates drawn from one million T cells were deemed underestimates.

This clonotype originated in a woman under 30 in good health. The rearrangement uses TRBV28 and TRBJ2-4; a possible D gene is TRBD2 (7 bases). The DNA end favors TRBJ2-7, so the J call may be wrong. Sequenced: blood. The CDR3: CASSWGGGDEQYF. In DNA, the CDR3 is TGTGCCAGCAGTTGGGGAGGGGGTGACGAGCAGTACTTC.